This is a list of T cell receptor beta chains from one sample in a study of cytomegalovirus exposure and HLA in healthy donors. Sequenced by immunoSEQ multiplex PCR; TCRdb stores in-frame clones only, minus some. Here the sample spans about 140,000 clones, 65% to 80% being singletons. Sequencing was performed on PBMCs. The receptors were sampled from a man in his forties in good health and CMV-seronegative. The CDR3 runs from the conserved cysteine through the conserved F or W. Fields, in order: D gene, clone size, V gene, J gene, CDR3 protein, CDR3 DNA. D genes are given only for firm matches. The size field is filled for only some rows; it gives once, few, many or a size class.

D: .
size: .
V: TRBV19
J: TRBJ1-4
CDR3: CASSIESDEKLFF
DNA: TGTGCCAGTAGTATAGAAAGCGACGAAAAACTGTTTTTT

D: TRBD2
size: few
V: TRBV6-4
J: TRBJ2-3
CDR3: CASSPLAGGMTDTQYF
DNA: TGTGCCAGCAGCCCTCTAGCGGGGGGGATGACAGATACGCAGTATTTT

D: .
size: .
V: TRBV12-5
J: TRBJ2-1
CDR3: CASGFGGIGNEQFF
DNA: TGTGCTAGTGGTTTCGGAGGGATAGGGAATGAGCAGTTCTTC

D: TRBD2
size: .
V: TRBV11-1
J: TRBJ2-1
CDR3: CASSSRPLTSGRAGEQFF
DNA: TGTGCCAGCAGCTCTAGGCCCCTGACTAGCGGGAGGGCCGGTGAGCAGTTCTTC

D: TRBD1
size: .
V: TRBV7-2
J: TRBJ2-3
CDR3: CASNLQGASTDTQYF
DNA: TGTGCCAGCAACTTACAGGGGGCAAGCACAGATACGCAGTATTTT

D: TRBD2
size: .
V: TRBV5-6
J: TRBJ2-3
CDR3: CASRYDTGGDTQYF
DNA: TGTGCCAGCAGGTATGACACGGGAGGAGATACGCAGTATTTT

D: .
size: .
V: TRBV9
J: TRBJ2-1
CDR3: CASSVGSGPYNEQFF
DNA: TGTGCCAGCAGCGTAGGGTCAGGGCCTTACAATGAGCAGTTCTTC

D: TRBD1
size: .
V: TRBV7-9
J: TRBJ1-2
CDR3: CASSFWDRGSQDGYTF
DNA: TGTGCCAGCAGCTTCTGGGACAGGGGAAGTCAGGATGGCTACACCTTC

D: TRBD2
size: .
V: TRBV7-9
J: TRBJ2-3
CDR3: CASSPTSGSSGDTQYF
DNA: TGTGCCAGCAGCCCAACTAGCGGGAGTTCGGGAGATACGCAGTATTTT

D: TRBD2
size: .
V: TRBV18
J: TRBJ2-5
CDR3: CASSPGRDLETQYF
DNA: TGTGCCAGCTCACCAGGGAGGGACTTAGAGACCCAGTACTTC

D: .
size: .
V: TRBV28
J: TRBJ2-7
CDR3: CATLSGGLYEQYF
DNA: TGTGCCACCCTTTCAGGGGGGCTCTACGAGCAGTACTTC

D: .
size: .
V: TRBV25-1
J: TRBJ2-7
CDR3: CASSYTYAYEQYF
DNA: TGTGCCAGCAGTTACACGTACGCCTACGAGCAGTACTTC

D: .
size: .
V: TRBV7-2
J: TRBJ1-5
CDR3: CASRPGHHSNQPQHF
DNA: TGTGCCAGCAGGCCGGGACACCATAGCAATCAGCCCCAGCATTTT

D: TRBD1
size: .
V: TRBV19
J: TRBJ2-7
CDR3: CASSNRGHEQYF
DNA: TGTGCCAGTAGTAACAGGGGACACGAGCAGTACTTC

D: TRBD1
size: few
V: TRBV6-1
J: TRBJ1-2
CDR3: CASSPWTGTNYGYTF
DNA: TGTGCCAGCAGTCCATGGACAGGGACCAACTATGGCTACACCTTC

D: .
size: .
V: TRBV7-9
J: TRBJ2-3
CDR3: CASSFYAAGTQYF
DNA: TGTGCCAGCAGCTTCTATGCAGCAGGTACGCAGTATTTT

D: .
size: .
V: TRBV7-8
J: TRBJ1-5
CDR3: CASSLESGGWGQPQHF
DNA: TGTGCCAGCAGCTTAGAATCTGGAGGTTGGGGTCAGCCCCAGCATTTT

D: TRBD1
size: .
V: TRBV6-1
J: TRBJ1-2
CDR3: CASSEGGTGAFYGYTF
DNA: TGTGCCAGCAGTGAAGGAGGCACAGGGGCATTCTATGGCTACACCTTC

D: .
size: .
V: TRBV27
J: TRBJ1-1
CDR3: CASSLDTWTEAFF
DNA: TGTGCCAGCAGTCTGGACACATGGACTGAAGCTTTCTTT

D: .
size: .
V: TRBV29-1
J: TRBJ2-1
CDR3: CSVAIGGNEQFF
DNA: TGCAGCGTTGCTATAGGGGGCAATGAGCAGTTCTTC

D: .
size: .
V: TRBV9
J: TRBJ1-1
CDR3: CASSPRHAHNTEAFF
DNA: TGTGCCAGCAGCCCCCGACACGCTCACAACACTGAAGCTTTCTTT

D: .
size: few
V: TRBV6-6
J: TRBJ1-1
CDR3: CASSEDEGVTEAFF
DNA: TGTGCCAGCAGCGAGGATGAGGGGGTCACTGAAGCTTTCTTT

D: TRBD1
size: .
V: TRBV10-3
J: TRBJ2-1
CDR3: CAISEPPGTGSGNEQFF
DNA: TGTGCCATCAGCGAACCGCCCGGGACAGGGAGCGGAAATGAGCAGTTCTTC

D: TRBD1
size: .
V: TRBV30
J: TRBJ1-4
CDR3: CAWTRDRRTGMAEKLFF
DNA: TGTGCCTGGACCCGAGACCGCCGGACAGGGATGGCTGAAAAACTGTTTTTT

D: TRBD2
size: .
V: TRBV7-9
J: TRBJ2-3
CDR3: CASSLGTSPDTQYF
DNA: TGTGCCAGCAGCTTAGGGACTAGCCCAGATACGCAGTATTTT

D: .
size: .
V: TRBV30
J: TRBJ2-3
CDR3: CAWSLFEDTQYF
DNA: TGTGCCTGGAGCCTCTTCGAGGATACGCAGTATTTT

D: TRBD2
size: .
V: TRBV18
J: TRBJ2-7
CDR3: CASSPTSGVYEQYF
DNA: TGTGCCAGCTCACCAACTAGCGGGGTTTACGAGCAGTACTTC

D: .
size: .
V: TRBV7-3
J: TRBJ2-3
CDR3: CASSLSPGDTQYF
DNA: TGTGCCAGCAGCTTGTCACCCGGTGATACGCAGTATTTT

D: TRBD1
size: .
V: TRBV18
J: TRBJ1-4
CDR3: CASSPEGTGGHEKLFF
DNA: TGTGCCAGCTCACCTGAAGGGACAGGGGGGCACGAAAAACTGTTTTTT

D: TRBD2
size: .
V: TRBV7-8
J: TRBJ2-7
CDR3: CASSAPGGPGWEQYF
DNA: TGTGCCAGCAGCGCCCCGGGAGGGCCTGGGTGGGAGCAGTACTTC

D: TRBD2
size: .
V: TRBV6-5
J: TRBJ2-1
CDR3: CASSQLAGGKNEQFF
DNA: TGTGCCAGCAGCCAACTAGCGGGAGGGAAGAATGAGCAGTTCTTC

D: .
size: .
V: TRBV6-1
J: TRBJ1-1
CDR3: CASSEAATGMNTEAFF
DNA: TGTGCCAGCAGTGAAGCTGCGACAGGAATGAACACTGAAGCTTTCTTT

D: .
size: .
V: TRBV10-3
J: TRBJ1-1
CDR3: CAISEGPGYRPNTEAFF
DNA: TGTGCCATCAGTGAGGGTCCAGGGTACAGGCCGAACACTGAAGCTTTCTTT

D: TRBD2
size: few
V: TRBV7-9
J: TRBJ2-7
CDR3: CASSPTLAPEQYF
DNA: TGTGCCAGCAGCCCAACACTAGCGCCCGAGCAGTACTTC

D: .
size: .
V: TRBV4-3
J: TRBJ2-3
CDR3: CASSQEVLGQGGDTQYF
DNA: TGCGCCAGCAGCCAAGAGGTACTCGGCCAGGGCGGCGATACGCAGTATTTT

D: .
size: .
V: TRBV7-2
J: TRBJ2-7
CDR3: CASSLGALAVQYEQYF
DNA: TGTGCCAGCAGCTTAGGGGCCTTAGCGGTCCAGTACGAGCAGTACTTC

D: .
size: .
V: TRBV19
J: TRBJ1-1
CDR3: CASRTAGGDTEAFF
DNA: TGTGCCAGTAGGACGGCAGGAGGTGACACTGAAGCTTTCTTT

D: .
size: .
V: TRBV7-7
J: TRBJ2-7
CDR3: CASSLAQGQGYEQYF
DNA: TGTGCCAGCAGCTTAGCGCAGGGCCAGGGGTACGAGCAGTACTTC

D: .
size: .
V: TRBV4-3
J: TRBJ1-4
CDR3: CASSQGPAGSTNEKLFF
DNA: TGCGCCAGCAGCCAAGGCCCCGCGGGGTCAACTAATGAAAAACTGTTTTTT

D: TRBD1
size: few
V: TRBV7-8
J: TRBJ2-7
CDR3: CASSLEGTGGLVVLGTYEQYF
DNA: TGTGCCAGCAGCTTAGAAGGGACAGGGGGCTTGGTCGTGCTAGGTACCTACGAGCAGTACTTC

D: TRBD1
size: .
V: TRBV6-5
J: TRBJ1-1
CDR3: CASSYPTGGGTEAFF
DNA: TGTGCCAGCAGTTACCCGACAGGGGGCGGCACTGAAGCTTTCTTT

D: .
size: once
V: TRBV7-2
J: TRBJ2-2
CDR3: CASSLVLLAAGELFF
DNA: TGTGCCAGCAGCTTAGTGTTATTGGCGGCCGGGGAGCTGTTTTTT

D: .
size: .
V: TRBV19
J: TRBJ1-1
CDR3: CASSPSLNTEAFF
DNA: TGTGCCTCCTCACCTAGCCTGAACACTGAAGCTTTCTTT

D: TRBD1
size: .
V: TRBV10-3
J: TRBJ1-5
CDR3: CAISGTGGNQPQHF
DNA: TGTGCCATCAGTGGGACAGGGGGCAATCAGCCCCAGCATTTT

D: TRBD2
size: few
V: TRBV7-9
J: TRBJ2-1
CDR3: CASSPGTSVNNEQFF
DNA: TGTGCCAGCAGCCCTGGGACTAGCGTAAACAATGAGCAGTTCTTC

D: TRBD1
size: .
V: TRBV28
J: TRBJ1-4
CDR3: CASSPPGQQNEKLFF
DNA: TGTGCCAGCAGCCCGCCGGGACAGCAAAATGAAAAACTGTTTTTT

D: .
size: .
V: TRBV7-9
J: TRBJ1-1
CDR3: CASSLRSVGTEAFF
DNA: TGTGCCAGCAGCCTCAGGTCCGTTGGCACTGAAGCTTTCTTT

D: .
size: .
V: TRBV30
J: TRBJ1-1
CDR3: CAWKHSGMNTEAFF
DNA: TGTGCCTGGAAGCACTCTGGTATGAACACTGAAGCTTTCTTT

D: .
size: .
V: TRBV27
J: TRBJ2-1
CDR3: CASSLRRGEQFF
DNA: TGTGCCAGCAGTTTACGGCGGGGAGAGCAATTCTTC

D: TRBD1
size: .
V: TRBV19
J: TRBJ2-2
CDR3: CASSIGRDSNTGELFF
DNA: TGTGCCAGTAGTATAGGCCGGGACAGTAACACCGGGGAGCTGTTTTTT

D: .
size: .
V: TRBV7-7
J: TRBJ2-5
CDR3: CASSLDLTAQETQYF
DNA: TGTGCCAGCAGCTTAGATTTGACAGCCCAAGAGACCCAGTACTTC

D: .
size: once
V: TRBV18
J: TRBJ2-1
CDR3: CASSQQPNEQFF
DNA: TGTGCCAGCTCACAACAGCCCAATGAGCAGTTCTTC

D: TRBD2
size: .
V: TRBV2
J: TRBJ2-5
CDR3: CASSRGGNTETQYF
DNA: TGTGCCAGCAGTCGCGGGGGGAATACTGAGACCCAGTACTTC